The rows below give T cell receptor beta chains drawn from one sample of a study of blood T cell repertoires in COVID-19. The repertoire was sequenced with immunoSEQ multiplex PCR; TCRdb's copy has only in-frame clones and lacks some. Among roughly 170,000 clones, approximately 82% were seen once, and the ten largest hold 4% to 4.5%. Sequencing was performed on PBMCs or T cells enriched from blood (not recorded which). All receptors derive from a woman aged 45 to 65 who had recovered from COVID-19. Each CDR3 is given with its conserved first and last residue. Fields, in order: CDR3 length, J gene, V gene, clone size, CDR3 protein. For some rows the clone size is stated as once, few or many, or as a class when expanded; others skip it.

17 TRBJ2-2 TRBV5-8 once CASSLAVAGGWTGELFF
14 TRBJ1-2 TRBV7-9 . CASSDPGQGFRYTF
16 TRBJ2-3 TRBV5-1 . CASSLGTSGSTDTQYF
14 TRBJ1-2 TRBV6-5 . CASSLLGYSYGYTF
15 TRBJ1-2 TRBV19 . CASIPTAPSNYGYTF
14 TRBJ2-3 TRBV6-5 . CASSYGSATDTQYF
11 TRBJ1-2 TRBV19 . CASRDIYGYTF
15 TRBJ1-2 TRBV11-2 once CASSTASGASYGYTF
14 TRBJ1-6 TRBV20-1 . CSASRGGPNSPLHF
15 TRBJ1-2 TRBV30 many CAWSVRGRGDYGYTF
14 TRBJ1-5 TRBV20-1 . CSASIKGGDQPQHF
14 TRBJ1-5 TRBV27 . CASSPSLGNQPQHF
16 TRBJ1-4 TRBV15 . CATSRGGRQGDEKLFF
17 TRBJ1-4 TRBV27 . CASSRNPDRATNEKLFF
13 TRBJ1-2 TRBV9 . CASSVLERVGYTF
14 TRBJ1-1 TRBV7-8 . CASSLLLRDTEAFF
12 TRBJ2-1 TRBV12-3/TRBV12-4 . CASSLRYNEQFF
15 TRBJ2-1 TRBV19 . CASSIWLAGSEEQFF
16 TRBJ2-1 TRBV7-2 . CASTPGRRGTYNEQFF
14 TRBJ1-1 TRBV4-3 . CASSQSGTAEWAFF
13 TRBJ2-5 TRBV28 . CASSLPGQETQYF
15 TRBJ1-6 TRBV18 many CASSPRLGRISPLHF
15 TRBJ2-6 TRBV27 . CASSRQVSGANVLTF
13 TRBJ1-5 TRBV5-7 once CASSPRSNQPQHF
15 TRBJ2-1 TRBV5-4 . CASSLGDSSYNEQFF
17 TRBJ1-1 TRBV18 . CASSPRYVSGENTEAFF
14 TRBJ1-1 TRBV5-4 . CASSFGTADPGAFF
13 TRBJ1-2 TRBV27 few CASSRTGLDGYTF
14 TRBJ1-5 TRBV15 . CATSRDRASQPQHF
16 TRBJ2-3 TRBV7-9 . CASSLGWGGGTDTQYF
14 TRBJ2-3 TRBV9 . CASSGGTGRDTQYF
15 TRBJ2-4 TRBV23-1 . CASSQARAASNLQYF
14 TRBJ1-5 TRBV30 . CAWSQGRSNQPQHF
15 TRBJ1-2 TRBV9 . CASSGQGAFNYGYTF
15 TRBJ1-3 TRBV21-1 . CASSKSGREGNTIYF
18 TRBJ1-1 TRBV12-5 once CASGLVSLKGQGNTEAFF
12 TRBJ1-1 TRBV27 . CASRDSATEAFF
13 TRBJ1-2 TRBV11-2 . CASTLGTGHGYTF